The subject of this entry is one T cell receptor (beta chain). Its antigen remains unidentified. This sample is drawn from a study of graft-versus-host responses after intestinal transplantation. Study-level information: Each recipient received a multivisceral, liver-intestinal, or isolated intestinal graft.

The CDR3 is 14 amino acids. CDR1 and CDR2 from the germline V gene are MNHNY and SVGAGI (reference sequence). V lost 2 bases and J lost 3, with 10 bases in between. Assay used: immunoSEQ multiplex PCR; TCRdb lists only in-frame clones, some missing. The sample shows under 45,000 clones, 85% to 95% of them seen only once. Study results and limitations: GvH clone levels peaked in circulation, and this peak was associated with early post-transplant HvG declines.

Source: PBMCs, taken 700 to 850 days after intestinal transplantation. The chain carries TRBV6-6 and TRBJ1-1; TRBD1 might be the D (5 bases). The receptor's source is a human patient who received an intestinal transplant, so some T cells may come from the graft donor. The CDR3 region is CASSYQGGYTEAFF. The CDR3 DNA reads as TGTGCCAGCAGTTACCAGGGCGGGTACACTGAAGCTTTCTTT.